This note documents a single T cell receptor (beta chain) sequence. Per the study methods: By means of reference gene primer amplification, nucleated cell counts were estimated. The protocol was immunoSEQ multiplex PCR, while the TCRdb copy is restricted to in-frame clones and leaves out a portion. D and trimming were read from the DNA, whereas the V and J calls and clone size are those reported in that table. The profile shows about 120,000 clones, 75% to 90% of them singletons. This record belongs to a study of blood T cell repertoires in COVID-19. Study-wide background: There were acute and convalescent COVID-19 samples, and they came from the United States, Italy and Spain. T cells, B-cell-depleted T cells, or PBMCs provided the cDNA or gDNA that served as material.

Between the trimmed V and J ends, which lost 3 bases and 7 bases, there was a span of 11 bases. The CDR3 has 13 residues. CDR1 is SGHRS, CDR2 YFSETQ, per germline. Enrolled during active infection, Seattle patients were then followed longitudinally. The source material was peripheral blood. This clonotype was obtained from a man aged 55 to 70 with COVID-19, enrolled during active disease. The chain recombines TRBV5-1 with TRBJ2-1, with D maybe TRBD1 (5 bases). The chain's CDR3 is CASSWAQGNEQFF. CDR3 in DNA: TGCGCCAGCAGCTGGGCGCAGGGTAATGAGCAGTTCTTC.